This paragraph covers one TCR beta chain sequence. The antigen it binds to is not known. Qualities for individual bases were not recorded, and no much larger clone is one base off. CDR1 is given as SGHDT and CDR2 as YYEEEE, both from the germline V gene. The junction carries 20 bases between V and J, which are trimmed by 4 bases and 4 bases respectively. The CDR3 runs 16 residues from the cysteine to the phenylalanine. Only the CDR3 part of the read is kept: 48 bases, read in frame from the first base. The data derive from a study of lymphopenia after photon versus proton radiotherapy (dated by TCRdb to between 2018 and 2021). Concerning the study at large: Photon and proton radiation therapy were compared by the study for their immunological effects in patients with gastrointestinal tumors who developed high-grade lymphopenia. The goal of the study was to describe how the two radiation modalities differ in their effects on the immune system. A cohort of some 22 patients with gastrointestinal tumors who received either photon or proton therapy and subsequently developed lymphopenia was included.

The protocol used for the library was the immunoSEQ multiplex PCR assay. T cell repertoires were profiled by deep sequencing of rearranged TCR beta loci, alongside multiparametric flow cytometry. TCRdb's version of the immuneACCESS table is confined to in-frame rearrangements and falls short of the full clone set. An unresolved V gene accounts for under half of the shortfall where checked; the remainder is of unknown origin. Within this sample are roughly 45,000 clones, with 85% of them counted one time only. The ten top clones hold around 2.2% of the sample. The paper's findings and limits, for the study overall: The authors looked at the survival association only in patients who died, and they framed better survival with proton therapy as a possibility rather than a demonstrated result. Across the cohort, among patients who died, a greater drop in TCR diversity after the nadir was inversely correlated with overall survival time. After the lymphocyte count nadir, oligoclonal expansion, especially of CD8+ Temra cells, was observed in photon-treated repertoires, and the drop in diversity was driven by this expansion. During treatment, patients who received proton therapy stayed relatively stable, whereas patients who received photon therapy lost naive T cells and TCR diversity and gained effector/memory populations.

Rearrangement joined TRBV5-6 to TRBJ1-1; the best D guess is TRBD1, with 5 bases matching. Sequences were derived from peripheral blood, sampled from a patient treated with photon-based radiotherapy. The clonotype comes from a middle-aged man with gastric cancer. The DNA sequence follows: TGTGCCAGCAGCCAAGCAGGCAGGACGGGGACCACTGAAGCTTTCTTT. This sequence encodes CASSQAGRTGTTEAFF.